The clone carrying this T cell receptor beta chain was detected only a few times. No antigen is known for it. One end of the junction fails to match germline, which may point to a read error. The entry originates in a study of T cells after yellow fever vaccination. General study results and limits: Some clonotypes were seen in both the CD4 and the CD8 compartments. These made up a small share and likely arose from convergent recombination.

Germline V CDR1 and CDR2: SEHNR, FQNEAQ (reference sequence). The CDR3 is made up of 11 amino acids. In making TCR cDNA, 5'RACE template switching added a universal primer site and UMIs to it. TCRdb itself ran the 5' RACE reads through MiXCR, one entry per CDR3 protein. This sample has under 600,000 distinct CDR3 sequences, with approximately 12% found just once. The TCR originated in a man aged 30-40 years who received the YFV17D yellow fever vaccine. The chain uses TRBV7-9 and TRBJ2-1; D possibly matches TRBD1 or TRBD2 (5 bases each). This specimen was PBMCs, taken on the day of the yellow fever booster vaccination. Here the CDR3 reads CVGERYNEQFF. CDR3 in DNA: TGCGTAGGGGAGCGGTACAATGAGCAGTTCTTC.